Included here is one TCR beta chain sequence, with context. Its antigen is not yet known. The record has no base qualities; no much larger clone is one base away. Relative to germline, V is missing 0 bases and J is missing 7 bases, with 10 bases of the junction outside any gene match. The CDR3, cysteine through phenylalanine, is 16 amino acids long. Of all the DNA, just the CDR3 is kept, 48 bases in frame from base 1. CDR1 and CDR2 are drawn from the germline V gene: SGHRS, YFSETQ. The data derive from a study of OX40 agonist ivuxolimab in advanced cancers. Regarding the research as a whole: Ivuxolimab was a fully human IgG2 agonistic monoclonal antibody targeting the costimulatory receptor OX40 (CD134). Intravenous ivuxolimab was administered to patients every 2 weeks at six dose levels: 0.01, 0.1, 0.3, 1.5, 3 and 10 mg/kg. Of the roughly 51 dose-escalation patients, hepatocellular carcinoma was present in approximately 20, melanoma in around 15, renal cell carcinoma in 9 and head and neck cancer in 9. The dose-escalation cohort was roughly 87% male with a mean age of about 60 years, ranging from 23 to 79. Patients were allowed to have had prior anti-PD-1, anti-PD-L1 or anti-CTLA-4 therapy, and around 43% of the dose-escalation patients had been treated with checkpoint inhibitors. Three dose-escalation patients achieved partial responses, one with hepatocellular carcinoma and two with cutaneous melanoma. Peripheral TCRbeta sequencing aimed to test whether ivuxolimab altered TCR sequence diversity and caused clonal T-cell expansion. The monotherapy dose-escalation portion (N = 52 patients) of the phase I ivuxolimab trial is reported in the paper. Here is what the overall study found, with its caveats: At doses from 0.1 to 3.0 mg/kg, clonal expansion was seen in both CD4+ and CD8+ blood T cells between baseline and week 6. Which antigens the clonally expanded peripheral T cells were specific for was not determined. After ivuxolimab, more expanded clones were found on average in CD8+ T cells than in CD4+ T cells. Low levels of normalized T-cell clonal expansion were also shown by some nonresponding patients. In partial responders in the 0.1-3.0 mg/kg groups, normalized peripheral clonal expansion was found to be among the lowest, especially among CD8+ T cells.

The trial excluded patients who had a history of autoimmune disease or who were on systemic immunosuppression. Peripheral blood for TCR sequencing was collected from all dose cohorts at baseline, on cycle 4 day 1, and on cycle 7 day 1. Samples came from an open-label, multicenter, first-in-human phase I dose-escalation trial of ivuxolimab. The trial enrolled adults with locally advanced or metastatic head and neck squamous cell, hepatocellular, melanoma or renal cell carcinoma. Before TCR sequencing, CD4+ T cells and CD8+ T cells were sorted from peripheral blood as separate populations. For sequencing of the TCRbeta CDR3 region, genomic DNA was extracted from the sorted cells. The immunoSEQ Assay was used to sequence the TCRbeta CDR3 regions. In TCRdb, the immuneACCESS table is reduced to in-frame sequences with V and J assigned. These tables do not hold every clone; where another copy was compared, an unresolved V gene accounts for under half, and the others remain unexplained. Within this sample are tens of thousands of clones, with around 90% of them counted one time only. The ten top clones hold 0.65% to 0.95% of the sample.

This TCR was sampled from an adult with an advanced solid tumor such as melanoma, head and neck, liver or kidney cancer. The starting material was CD4+ or CD8+ T cells sorted from blood, obtained in a trial of the OX40 agonist ivuxolimab. Recombination connected TRBV5-1 to TRBJ2-3, with 8 bases in between that match TRBD2. The CDR3: CASSLVSSGYTYTQYF. The DNA sequence reads TGCGCCAGCAGCTTGGTGTCTAGCGGGTATACCTATACGCAGTATTTT.